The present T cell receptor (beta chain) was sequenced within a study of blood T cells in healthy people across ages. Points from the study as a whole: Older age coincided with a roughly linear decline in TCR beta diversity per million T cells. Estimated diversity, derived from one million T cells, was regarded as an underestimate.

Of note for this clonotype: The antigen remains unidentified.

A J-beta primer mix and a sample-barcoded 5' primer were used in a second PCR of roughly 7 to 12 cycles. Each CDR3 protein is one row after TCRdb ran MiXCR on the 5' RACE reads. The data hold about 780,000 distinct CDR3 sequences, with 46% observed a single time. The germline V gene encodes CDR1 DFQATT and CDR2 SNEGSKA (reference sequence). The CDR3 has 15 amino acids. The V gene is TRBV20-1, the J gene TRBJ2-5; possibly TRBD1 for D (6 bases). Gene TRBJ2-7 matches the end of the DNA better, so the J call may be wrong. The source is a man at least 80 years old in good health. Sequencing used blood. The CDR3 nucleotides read TGCAGTGCTAGACCAGCTGGACAGTCCTACTACGAGCAGTACTTC. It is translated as CSARPAGQSYYEQYF.